The TCR beta chain under discussion was sequenced for a study of T cells in localized non-small cell lung cancer. Profiled with immunoSEQ multiplex PCR; TCRdb holds only in-frame clones, not every one. Of around 50,000 clones listed, 70% to 90% were seen once; the top ten hold 4.5% to 5.5%. The V gene's germline CDR1 is SNHLY and CDR2 FYNNEI. This CDR3 spans 14 amino acids. V dropped 8 bases and J dropped 2 bases, with 12 bases sitting between them. This chain joins TRBV2 and TRBJ2-2; D is undetermined. This specimen consisted of peripheral blood, obtained before any cancer treatment. The clonotype was recovered from a woman aged 35 to 69 with stage I lung adenocarcinoma. CDR3 DNA: TGTGCCAGCGGCCGGCCTCCTAACACCGGGGAGCTGTTTTTT. Amino acids: CASGRPPNTGELFF.